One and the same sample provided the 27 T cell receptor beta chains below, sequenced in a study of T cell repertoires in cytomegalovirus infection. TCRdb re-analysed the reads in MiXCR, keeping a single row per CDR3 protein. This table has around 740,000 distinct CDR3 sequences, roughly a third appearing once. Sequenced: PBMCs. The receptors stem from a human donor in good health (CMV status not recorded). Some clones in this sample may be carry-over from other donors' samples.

The CDR3 loop is CASSRPGHMNTEAFF. The CDR3 bases are TGTGCCAGCAGCCGCCCGGGACACATGAACACTGAAGCTTTCTTT. The chain couples TRBV5-6 to TRBJ1-1; D is perhaps TRBD1 (6 bases). The CDR3 spans 15 residues. CDR1 and CDR2 (germline): SGHDT, YYEEEE. The V end was cut by 4 bases, the J end by 0 bases, with 13 bases between.

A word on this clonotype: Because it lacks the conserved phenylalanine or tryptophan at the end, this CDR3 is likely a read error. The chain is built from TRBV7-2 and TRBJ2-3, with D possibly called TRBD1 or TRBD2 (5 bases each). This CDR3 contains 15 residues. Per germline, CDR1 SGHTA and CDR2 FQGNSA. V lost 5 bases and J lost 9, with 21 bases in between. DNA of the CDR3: TGTGCCAGCAGCATTAGCCCCAGCGTGAGGGGCACGCAGTATTTG. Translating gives CASSISPSVRGTQYL.

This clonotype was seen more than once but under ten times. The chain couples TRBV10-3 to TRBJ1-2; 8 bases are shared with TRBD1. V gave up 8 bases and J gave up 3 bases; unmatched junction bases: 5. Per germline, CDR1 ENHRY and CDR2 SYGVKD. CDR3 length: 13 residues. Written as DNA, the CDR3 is TGTGCCATCGGTCCAGGGGGCTACTATGGCTACACCTTC. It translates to CAIGPGGYYGYTF.

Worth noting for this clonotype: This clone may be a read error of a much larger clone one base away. CDR3 DNA sequence: TGTGCCAGCGTTGCTAGCGGTTACAATGAGCAGTTCTTC. It is translated as CASVASGYNEQFF. The chain links TRBV28 to TRBJ2-1; 7 nucleotides agree with TRBD2. This CDR3 region has 13 residues. Germline V gene sequence: CDR1 MDHEN, CDR2 SYDVKM. The trim removed 8 bases at V and 4 bases at J, leaving 5 bases unmatched.

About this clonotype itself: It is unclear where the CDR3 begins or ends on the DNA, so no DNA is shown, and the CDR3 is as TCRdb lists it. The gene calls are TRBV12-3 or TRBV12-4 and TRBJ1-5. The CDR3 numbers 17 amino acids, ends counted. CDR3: CASSSSERMRSNQPQHF.

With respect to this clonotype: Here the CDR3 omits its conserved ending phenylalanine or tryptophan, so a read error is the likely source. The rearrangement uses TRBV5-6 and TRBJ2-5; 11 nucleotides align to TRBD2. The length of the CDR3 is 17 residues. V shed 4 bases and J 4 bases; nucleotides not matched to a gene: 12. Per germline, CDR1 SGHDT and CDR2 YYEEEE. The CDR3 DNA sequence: TGTGCCAGCAGCCATATTGGACTAGCGGGCGGTGGAGAGACCCAGTACTTA. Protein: CASSHIGLAGGGETQYL.

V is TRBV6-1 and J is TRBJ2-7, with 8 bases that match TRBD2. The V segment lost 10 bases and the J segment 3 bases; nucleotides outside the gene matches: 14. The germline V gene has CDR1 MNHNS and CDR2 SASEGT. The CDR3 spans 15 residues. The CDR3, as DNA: TGTGCCACCGCAAAACCCATAGCGGGAATCTACGAGCAGTACTTC. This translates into CATAKPIAGIYEQYF.

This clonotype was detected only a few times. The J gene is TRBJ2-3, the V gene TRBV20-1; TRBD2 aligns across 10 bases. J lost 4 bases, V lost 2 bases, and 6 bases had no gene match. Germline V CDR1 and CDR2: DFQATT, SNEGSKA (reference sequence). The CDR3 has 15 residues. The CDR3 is CSARFGLAGADTQYF. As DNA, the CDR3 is TGCAGTGCTAGATTCGGGCTAGCGGGAGCAGATACGCAGTATTTT.

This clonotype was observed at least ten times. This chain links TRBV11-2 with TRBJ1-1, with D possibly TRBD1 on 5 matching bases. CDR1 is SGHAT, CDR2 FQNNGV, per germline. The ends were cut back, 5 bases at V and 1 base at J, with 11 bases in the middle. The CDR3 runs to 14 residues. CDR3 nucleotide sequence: TGTGCCAGCAGCCCCGGGGGGTCGAACACTGAAGCTTTCTTT. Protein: CASSPGGSNTEAFF.

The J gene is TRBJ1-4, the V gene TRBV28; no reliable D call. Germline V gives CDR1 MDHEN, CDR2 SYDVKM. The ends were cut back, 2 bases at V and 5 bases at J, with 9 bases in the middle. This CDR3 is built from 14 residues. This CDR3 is CASSLLQANEKLFF. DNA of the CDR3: TGTGCCAGCAGTTTACTGCAGGCGAATGAAAAACTGTTTTTT.

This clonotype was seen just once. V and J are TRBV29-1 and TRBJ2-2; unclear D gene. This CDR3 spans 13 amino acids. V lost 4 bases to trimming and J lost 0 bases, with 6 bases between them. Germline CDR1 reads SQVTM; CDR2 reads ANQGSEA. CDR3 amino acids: CSVVSANTGELFF. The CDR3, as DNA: TGCAGCGTTGTTTCCGCGAACACCGGGGAGCTGTTTTTT.

Written as DNA, the CDR3 is TGCGCCAGCAGCCACGGGACAGTTCTAGAAAAACTGTTTTTT. It yields the protein CASSHGTVLEKLFF. V usage is TRBV5-1 and J usage is TRBJ1-4, with 7 bases fitting TRBD1. Germline CDR1 is SGHRS and CDR2 is YFSETQ. The CDR3 runs to 14 residues. The ends lost 4 bases at V and 8 bases at J; junction bases unmatched: 8.

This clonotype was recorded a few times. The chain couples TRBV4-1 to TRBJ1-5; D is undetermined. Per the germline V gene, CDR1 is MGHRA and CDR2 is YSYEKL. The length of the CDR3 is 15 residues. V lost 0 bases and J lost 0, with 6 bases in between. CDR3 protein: CASSQDQDSNQPQHF. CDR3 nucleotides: TGCGCCAGCAGCCAAGATCAGGATAGCAATCAGCCCCAGCATTTT.

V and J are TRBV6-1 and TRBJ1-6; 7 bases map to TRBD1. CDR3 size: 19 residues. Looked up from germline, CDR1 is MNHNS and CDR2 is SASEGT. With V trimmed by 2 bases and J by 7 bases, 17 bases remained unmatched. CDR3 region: CASSEYKWRGQMPNSPLHF. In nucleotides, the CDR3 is TGTGCCAGCAGTGAATATAAGTGGAGGGGACAGATGCCAAATTCACCCCTCCACTTT.

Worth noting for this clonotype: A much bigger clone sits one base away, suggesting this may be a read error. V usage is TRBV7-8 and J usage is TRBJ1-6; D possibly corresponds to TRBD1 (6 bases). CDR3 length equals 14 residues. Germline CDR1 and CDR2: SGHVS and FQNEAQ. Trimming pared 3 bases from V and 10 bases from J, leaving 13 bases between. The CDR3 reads CASSLNRVLSPLHF. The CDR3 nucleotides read TGTGCCAGCAGCTTGAACAGGGTTCTCTCACCCCTCCACTTT.

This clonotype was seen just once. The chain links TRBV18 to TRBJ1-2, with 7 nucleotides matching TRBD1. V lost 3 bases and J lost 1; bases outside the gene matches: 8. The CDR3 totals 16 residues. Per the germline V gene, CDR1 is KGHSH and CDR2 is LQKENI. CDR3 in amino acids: CASSPGGTALNYGYTF. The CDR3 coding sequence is TGTGCCAGCTCACCGGGAGGGACAGCCCTTAACTATGGCTACACCTTC.

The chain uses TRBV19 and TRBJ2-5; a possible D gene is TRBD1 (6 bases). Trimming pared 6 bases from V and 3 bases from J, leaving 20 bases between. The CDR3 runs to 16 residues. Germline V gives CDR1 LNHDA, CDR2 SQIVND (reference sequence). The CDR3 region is CASSLGVGTQKETQYF. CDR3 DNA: TGTGCCAGTAGCCTAGGCGTGGGGACACAAAAAGAGACCCAGTACTTC. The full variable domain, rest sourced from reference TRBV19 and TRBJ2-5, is DGGITQSPKYLFRKEGQNVTLSCEQNLNHDAMYWYRQDPGQGLRLIYYSQIVNDFQKGDIAEGYSVSREKKESFPLTVTSAQKNPTAFYLCASSLGVGTQKETQYFGPGTRLLVL.

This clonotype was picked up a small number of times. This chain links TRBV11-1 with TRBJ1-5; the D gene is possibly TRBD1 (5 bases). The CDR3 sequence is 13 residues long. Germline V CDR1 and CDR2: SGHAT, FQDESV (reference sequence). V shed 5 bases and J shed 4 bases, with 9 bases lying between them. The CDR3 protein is CASSLQANQPQHF. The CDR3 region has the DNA TGTGCCAGCAGCCTACAGGCAAATCAGCCCCAGCATTTT. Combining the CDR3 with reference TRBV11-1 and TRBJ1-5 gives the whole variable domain EAEVAQSPRYKITEKSQAVAFWCDPISGHATLYWYRQILGQGPELLVQFQDESVVDDSQLPKDRFSAERLKGVDSTLKIQPAELGDSAMYLCASSLQANQPQHFGDGTRLSIL.

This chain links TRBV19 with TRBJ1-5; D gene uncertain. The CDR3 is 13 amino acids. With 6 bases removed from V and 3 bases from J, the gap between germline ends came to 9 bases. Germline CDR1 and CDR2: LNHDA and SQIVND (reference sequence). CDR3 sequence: CASRSHHNQPQHF. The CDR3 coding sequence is TGTGCCAGTAGATCGCACCACAATCAGCCCCAGCATTTT.

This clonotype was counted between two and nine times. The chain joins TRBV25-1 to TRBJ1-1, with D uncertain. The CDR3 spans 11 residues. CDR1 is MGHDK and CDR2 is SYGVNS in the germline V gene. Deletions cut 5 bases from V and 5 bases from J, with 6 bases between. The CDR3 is CASSKITEAFF. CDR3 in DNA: TGTGCCAGCAGTAAAATAACTGAAGCTTTCTTT.

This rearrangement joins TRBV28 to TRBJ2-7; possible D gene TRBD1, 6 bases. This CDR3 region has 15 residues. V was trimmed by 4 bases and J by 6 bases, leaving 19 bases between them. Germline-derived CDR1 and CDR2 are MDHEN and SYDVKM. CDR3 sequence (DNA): TGTGCCAGCAGTTCTGCTAGCCAGGGGATAAGCGAGCAGTACTTC. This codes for CASSSASQGISEQYF. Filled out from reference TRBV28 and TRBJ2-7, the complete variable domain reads DVKVTQSSRYLVKRTGEKVFLECVQDMDHENMFWYRQDPGLGLRLIYFSYDVKMKEKGDIPEGYSVSREKKERFSLILESASTNQTSMYLCASSSASQGISEQYFGPGTRLTVT.

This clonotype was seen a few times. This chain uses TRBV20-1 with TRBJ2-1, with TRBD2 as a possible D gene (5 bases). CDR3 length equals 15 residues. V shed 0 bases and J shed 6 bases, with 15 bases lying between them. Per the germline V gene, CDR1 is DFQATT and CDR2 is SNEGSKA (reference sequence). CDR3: CSARDFERPSNEQFF. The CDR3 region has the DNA TGCAGTGCTAGAGATTTTGAGCGGCCTTCCAATGAGCAGTTCTTC.

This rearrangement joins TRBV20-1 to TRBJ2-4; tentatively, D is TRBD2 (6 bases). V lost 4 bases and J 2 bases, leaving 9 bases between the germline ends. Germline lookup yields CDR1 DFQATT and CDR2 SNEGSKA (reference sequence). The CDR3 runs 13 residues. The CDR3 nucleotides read TGCAGTGCTACGGGACTGACCAAAAACATTCAGTACTTC. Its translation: CSATGLTKNIQYF.

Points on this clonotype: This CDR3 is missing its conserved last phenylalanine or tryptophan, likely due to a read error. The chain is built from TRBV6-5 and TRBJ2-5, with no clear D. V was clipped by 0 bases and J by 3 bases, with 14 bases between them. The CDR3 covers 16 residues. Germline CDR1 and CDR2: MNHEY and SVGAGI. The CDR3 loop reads CASSYSSGLPEETQYL. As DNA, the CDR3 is TGTGCCAGCAGTTACTCGTCGGGCCTCCCCGAAGAGACCCAGTACTTA.

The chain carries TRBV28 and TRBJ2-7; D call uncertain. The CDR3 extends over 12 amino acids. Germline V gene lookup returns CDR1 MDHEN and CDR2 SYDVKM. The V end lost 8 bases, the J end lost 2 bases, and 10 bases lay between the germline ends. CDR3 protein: CASRRRAYEQYF. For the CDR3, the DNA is TGTGCCAGCCGGCGGCGCGCCTACGAGCAGTACTTC.

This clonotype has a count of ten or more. CDR3: CASSLEGALLYNEQFF. CDR3 sequence (DNA): TGTGCCAGCAGCTTAGAGGGGGCTCTCCTTTACAATGAGCAGTTCTTC. The V call is TRBV7-2, the J call TRBJ2-1; 7 positions agree with TRBD1. This CDR3 spans 16 amino acids. Unmatched junction bases numbered 7, after V lost 1 base and J lost 4 bases. Germline loops: CDR1 SGHTA, CDR2 FQGNSA.

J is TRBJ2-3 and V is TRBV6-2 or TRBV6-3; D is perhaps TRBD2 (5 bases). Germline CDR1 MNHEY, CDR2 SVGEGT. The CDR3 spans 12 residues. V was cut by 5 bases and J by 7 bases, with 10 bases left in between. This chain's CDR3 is CASSQTRNTQYF. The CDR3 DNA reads TGTGCCAGCAGTCAAACTAGGAATACGCAGTATTTT.